One sample yielded the 5 T cell receptor beta chains listed below, sequenced in a study of graft-versus-host responses after intestinal transplantation. These receptors lack a known antigen. TCRdb's table, derived via immunoSEQ multiplex PCR, lists solely in-frame clones and lacks some. This table has fewer than 110,000 clones, about 87% appearing once. This material consisted of unstimulated CD4+ T cells sorted from spleen or lymph node cells, taken before transplant. The receptors were sampled from a human donor who was the organ donor for an intestinal transplant.

The gene calls are TRBV9 and TRBJ2-1, with 8 positions matching TRBD2. The CDR3 contains 13 residues. V dropped 4 bases and J dropped 8; count of bases not matched to a gene: 5. The germline V gene has CDR1 SGDLS and CDR2 YYNGEE. Here the CDR3 reads CASSPRAGDEQFF. CDR3 nucleotides: TGTGCCAGCAGCCCACGAGCGGGGGATGAGCAGTTCTTC.

This chain links TRBV19 with TRBJ1-2; 9 bases match TRBD1. Germline V gene sequence: CDR1 LNHDA, CDR2 SQIVND (reference sequence). With 4 bases clipped from V and 8 bases from J, the junction kept 14 bases outside the gene matches. This CDR3 contains 16 residues. CDR3 loop: CASSKPGEGQGYGYTF. CDR3 sequence (DNA): TGTGCCAGTAGTAAACCGGGAGAAGGACAGGGGTACGGCTACACCTTC.

A remark on this clone: The identical CDR3 is also encoded by other nucleotide sequences in the sample. The chain combines TRBV5-1 with TRBJ1-4; no definite D call. The CDR3 contains 16 residues. V lost 3 bases, J lost 5 bases, and 17 bases lay in between. From germline, CDR1 is SGHRS and CDR2 YFSETQ. The DNA for the CDR3 is TGCGCCAGCAGCTGGGGAGCCGGAACGACAAATGAAAAACTGTTTTTT. Protein product: CASSWGAGTTNEKLFF.

V gene TRBV5-5 combines with J gene TRBJ1-1; no clear D. V lost 4 bases and J 4 bases, leaving 17 bases between the germline ends. The germline gives CDR1 SGHKS, CDR2 YYEKEE (reference sequence). The CDR3 has 15 residues. DNA of the CDR3: TGTGCCAGCAGCCCTAGTCTGGGATCGGCCACTGAAGCTTTCTTT. As protein: CASSPSLGSATEAFF.

The chain employs TRBV5-6 and TRBJ2-5; possibly TRBD1 for D (7 bases). Looked up from germline, CDR1 is SGHDT and CDR2 is YYEEEE. The CDR3 spans 16 residues. V lost 5 bases and J lost 5, with 22 bases in between. CDR3 nucleotide sequence: TGTGCCAGCAGACCCCCCGGAGGGGGCGATCGGGAGACCCAGTACTTC. Amino acids: CASRPPGGGDRETQYF.